This T cell receptor (beta chain) is from a study of T-cell memory formation after mild COVID-19. Study details: TCR clustering was largely donor specific. Study-wide findings and caveats: Mostly located in CM and EM were contracting CD4+ clones, with contracting CD8+ clones located in EMRA.

There are many counts of this clonotype. The antigen is unknown. TCRdb redid the calling of the 5' RACE reads with MiXCR, one entry per CDR3 protein. The table lists more than 400,000 distinct CDR3 sequences, about 20% of them singletons. From germline, CDR1 is SGHTA and CDR2 FQGNSA. The CDR3 sequence is 15 residues long. Between the trimmed V and J ends, which lost 4 bases and 7 bases, there was a span of 17 bases. Sequencing used PBMCs or a T cell subset sorted from them (not recorded which). The chain employs TRBV7-2 and TRBJ2-1, with D possibly matching TRBD2 (5 bases). This receptor was identified in an adult woman who had mild COVID-19 (a few samples of this study predate the infection). Cell type and time point are not known. The CDR3 here is CASSSGLVGGNEQFF. The CDR3 bases are TGTGCCAGCAGCTCAGGACTTGTCGGAGGAAATGAGCAGTTCTTC.